The rows below give T cell receptor beta chains drawn from one sample of a study of blood T cell repertoires in COVID-19. The method was immunoSEQ multiplex PCR; TCRdb's version includes in-frame clones alone and lacks a portion of them. The sample lists around 450,000 clones, roughly nine tenths occurring once. Material for sequencing was PBMCs or T cells enriched from blood (not recorded which). These receptors all stem from a young woman who had recovered from COVID-19. Each CDR3 is given with its conserved first and last residue. A D gene is named only where the DNA matches it firmly. Only part of the rows carry a size: once, few, many, or a class if the clone is expanded.

size	D	V	J	CDR3	DNA
NA	NA	TRBV18	TRBJ2-7	CASSRGTDYEQYF	TGTGCCAGCTCACGCGGGACAGACTACGAGCAGTACTTC
NA	NA	TRBV6-6	TRBJ2-5	CASSYLQVRGETQYF	TGTGCCAGCAGCTATCTACAGGTCAGGGGAGAGACCCAGTACTTC
NA	NA	TRBV27	TRBJ1-2	CASSFSSAFYGYTF	TGTGCCAGCAGTTTTAGTAGTGCTTTCTATGGCTACACCTTC
NA	NA	TRBV30	TRBJ2-1	CAWWLKGGGEQFF	TGTGCCTGGTGGTTGAAGGGGGGAGGGGAGCAGTTCTTC
NA	NA	TRBV12-3/TRBV12-4	TRBJ1-2	CASSQYPGSGYTF	TGTGCCAGCAGTCAATATCCAGGGTCAGGCTACACCTTC
once	NA	TRBV7-2	TRBJ2-5	CASQLPFGGLETQYF	TGTGCCAGCCAACTACCTTTTGGGGGGTTGGAGACCCAGTACTTC
once	TRBD1	TRBV5-1	TRBJ1-2	CASSGFRDRGIYGYTF	TGCGCCAGCAGCGGATTCCGGGACAGGGGAATTTATGGCTACACCTTC
NA	NA	TRBV19	TRBJ1-4	CASSPTGLNEKLFF	TGTGCCAGTAGCCCGACAGGCCTCAATGAAAAACTGTTTTTT
few	NA	TRBV5-5	TRBJ1-2	CASSSMTANYGYTF	TGTGCCAGCAGCTCTATGACAGCTAACTATGGCTACACCTTC
NA	NA	TRBV27	TRBJ1-4	CASSLRAGLDGKLFF	TGTGCCAGCAGTCTACGTGCGGGGTTGGATGGAAAACTGTTTTTT
NA	NA	TRBV19	TRBJ1-5	CASRAGPYSNQPQHF	TGTGCCTCGCGGGCCGGCCCTTATAGCAATCAGCCCCAGCATTTT
NA	TRBD1	TRBV30	TRBJ1-1	CAWSRRDRANTEAFF	TGTGCCTGGAGCCGAAGGGACAGGGCGAACACTGAAGCTTTCTTT
few	TRBD2	TRBV5-4	TRBJ2-5	CASSSRSGGALETQYF	TGTGCCAGCAGCTCTAGGAGCGGGGGGGCCCTCGAGACCCAGTACTTC
NA	NA	TRBV5-4	TRBJ1-1	CASSFIQTNTEAFF	TGTGCCAGCAGCTTTATACAGACGAACACTGAAGCTTTCTTT
NA	NA	TRBV18	TRBJ1-1	CASSPPDSEAFF	TGTGCCAGCTCACCACCCGACAGTGAAGCTTTCTTT
NA	TRBD1	TRBV6-5	TRBJ2-7	CASRFTGQGNEQYF	TGTGCCAGCAGGTTCACGGGACAGGGAAACGAGCAGTACTTC
NA	NA	TRBV5-1	TRBJ2-1	CASSFNPRAVGSYNEQFF	TGCGCCAGCAGCTTTAACCCCCGAGCGGTTGGGTCCTACAATGAGCAGTTCTTC
few	TRBD2	TRBV18	TRBJ2-1	CASSPLAGKYNEQFF	TGTGCCAGCTCACCACTAGCGGGAAAATACAATGAGCAGTTCTTC
NA	TRBD2	TRBV2	TRBJ2-5	CASSGVSGGGETQYF	TGTGCCAGCAGTGGGGTTAGCGGGGGCGGGGAGACCCAGTACTTC
NA	NA	TRBV28	TRBJ1-1	CASSHNKEAFF	TGTGCCAGCAGTCATAACAAAGAAGCTTTCTTT
NA	NA	TRBV27	TRBJ2-5	CASSFSRTEQETQYF	TGTGCCAGCAGTTTCAGCAGGACAGAGCAAGAGACCCAGTACTTC
NA	TRBD1	TRBV5-1	TRBJ1-2	CASSLDAVTGNGYTF	TGCGCCAGCAGCTTGGACGCTGTGACAGGGAATGGCTACACCTTC
NA	TRBD1	TRBV5-1	TRBJ2-1	CASSFRDLGQGFRDEQFF	TGCGCCAGCAGCTTCAGGGACCTCGGACAGGGGTTTCGAGATGAGCAGTTCTTC
NA	NA	TRBV7-6	TRBJ1-5	CASSPNGGASNQPQHF	TGTGCCAGCAGCCCCAATGGGGGCGCGAGCAATCAGCCCCAGCATTTT
NA	TRBD2	TRBV3-1/TRBV3-2	TRBJ2-3	CASSSSGGSGNTQYF	TGTGCCAGCAGCTCTTCCGGGGGGTCCGGAAATACGCAGTATTTT
NA	TRBD1	TRBV2	TRBJ1-2	CASSSVTGTGGAPNYGYTF	TGTGCCAGCAGTAGTGTTACCGGGACAGGGGGCGCCCCCAACTATGGCTACACCTTC
NA	NA	TRBV2	TRBJ1-4	CASSERRGFATNEKLFF	TGTGCCAGCAGTGAAAGGCGAGGTTTTGCAACTAATGAAAAACTGTTTTTT
NA	NA	TRBV6-5	TRBJ1-5	CASSYTGTVDQPQHF	TGTGCCAGCAGTTACACAGGGACGGTCGATCAGCCCCAGCATTTT
once	NA	TRBV28	TRBJ1-1	CASRTTGNTEAFF	TGTGCCAGCAGGACGACAGGGAACACTGAAGCTTTCTTT
once	NA	TRBV5-1	TRBJ2-2	CASSLMGGGELFF	TGCGCCAGCAGCTTGATGGGAGGCGGGGAGCTGTTTTTT
NA	NA	TRBV2	TRBJ1-2	CASSEASGLNYGYTF	TGTGCCAGCAGTGAAGCGTCAGGACTCAACTATGGCTACACCTTC
NA	TRBD1	TRBV5-4	TRBJ1-1	CASSSGRQGGTEAFF	TGTGCCAGCAGCTCGGGGAGACAGGGAGGCACTGAAGCTTTCTTT
NA	NA	TRBV7-2	TRBJ1-1	CASSPDGDTEAFF	TGTGCCAGCAGCCCGGACGGGGACACTGAAGCTTTCTTT
NA	TRBD1	TRBV7-9	TRBJ2-7	CASSPTTRGPWGEQYF	TGTGCCAGCAGCCCCACGACCAGGGGGCCTTGGGGGGAGCAGTACTTC
few	TRBD1	TRBV19	TRBJ1-5	CASSRPSGQGVEPQHF	TGTGCCAGTAGCCGACCCTCGGGACAGGGAGTCGAGCCCCAGCATTTT
NA	NA	TRBV18	TRBJ1-2	CASSPPVGGRSGGYTF	TGTGCCAGCTCACCACCAGTAGGGGGTCGGAGTGGAGGCTACACCTTC
few	TRBD1	TRBV28	TRBJ1-6	CASSFIRTGSGSYNSPLHF	TGTGCCAGCAGTTTCATCCGGACAGGGTCCGGCTCCTATAATTCACCCCTCCACTTT
NA	TRBD1	TRBV30	TRBJ1-2	CAWFSKTGTTGGYTF	TGTGCCTGGTTCTCAAAGACAGGGACGACCGGTGGCTACACCTTC
few	NA	TRBV19	TRBJ1-4	CASSRTEHEGKLFF	TGTGCCAGTAGTAGGACAGAGCACGAGGGAAAACTGTTTTTT
NA	TRBD2	TRBV10-3	TRBJ2-3	CAISEPTSGGTDTQYF	TGTGCCATCAGTGAACCGACTAGCGGTGGCACAGATACGCAGTATTTT
NA	NA	TRBV21-1	TRBJ1-4	CASSKGGDRGNEKLFF	TGTGCCAGCAGCAAAGGCGGGGACAGGGGGAATGAAAAACTGTTTTTT
NA	TRBD1	TRBV28	TRBJ1-5	CASSFSYRGRDQPQHF	TGTGCCAGCAGTTTTTCCTACAGGGGGCGAGATCAGCCCCAGCATTTT